A single sample gave rise to the 29 T cell receptor beta chains below, sequenced in a study of regulatory T cells in long-lasting Graves disease (dated by TCRdb to about 2021). The protocol used for the library was multiplex PCR. This sample was sequenced with an Illumina HiSeq 4000. iRepertoire HTBI primers and Arm-PCR amplification of CDR3 regions were used to construct TCR beta libraries. TCRdb handled the public reads itself, with Q25 trimming in fastp and clone calling in MiXCR, and kept productive beta chains. One record per CDR3 amino acid sequence lists the most common genes and DNA. The sample yields 540,000 or so distinct CDR3 sequences; approximately 13% were counted once. In total, the top ten clones hold roughly a tenth of the sample. Sample time point, as interpreted from the label and publication: newly diagnosed GD, antithyroid drugs for less than 3 months. For both TCR sequencing and RNA sequencing, RNA was extracted from PBMCs using TRIzol.

This same sample was also part of a study on T cells in Graves' hyperthyroidism and ophthalmopathy.

The sample in question was peripheral blood mononuclear cells (PBMCs), obtained at new diagnosis, from a patient treated with antithyroid drugs. These receptors came from a man aged 25-45 years with Graves disease. Donor details come from another sample of the same person, matched by shared clones.

This clonotype was seen a handful of times. The chain combines TRBV5-6 with TRBJ2-7; TRBD2 matches at 12 bases. Losses at the gene ends were 4 bases for V and 2 bases for J; bases not matched to a gene: 13. CDR3 length: 18 amino acids. Germline V CDR1 and CDR2: SGHDT, YYEEEE. CDR3 region: CASSPRVWTSGAPYEQYF. The CDR3 coding sequence is TGTGCCAGCAGCCCAAGGGTCTGGACTAGCGGGGCGCCCTACGAGCAGTACTTC.

The rearrangement joins TRBV28 to TRBJ1-5, with 8 bases identical to TRBD1. CDR3 size: 15 residues. The trim removed 7 bases at V and 7 bases at J, leaving 12 bases unmatched. Germline V gene sequence: CDR1 MDHEN, CDR2 SYDVKM. CDR3 loop: CASTPWAGGGQPQHF. The DNA of the CDR3 is TGTGCCAGCACCCCGTGGGCAGGGGGCGGACAGCCCCAGCATTTT.

The V and J genes are TRBV28 and TRBJ1-2; D unclear. The length of the CDR3 is 15 residues. V gave up 2 bases and J gave up 0 bases, with 10 bases separating them. CDR1 and CDR2 (germline): MDHEN, SYDVKM. CDR3 coding DNA: TGTGCCAGCAGTTTAGAAGGCAGAACTAACTATGGCTACACCTTC. This codes for CASSLEGRTNYGYTF.

This clonotype was picked up a small number of times. This chain links TRBV19 with TRBJ1-1, with 9 bases fitting TRBD1. The CDR3 is 15 residues long. CDR1 is LNHDA, CDR2 SQIVND, per germline (reference sequence). V dropped 7 bases and J dropped 4; count of bases not matched to a gene: 10. As DNA, the CDR3 is TGTGCCAGTATGGGGGACAGGGCAAGAGTCACTGAAGCTTTCTTT. Translation: CASMGDRARVTEAFF.

There are a few counts of this clonotype. The chain links TRBV20-1 to TRBJ2-2; a weak D match, TRBD2 (5 bases). V lost 0 bases, J lost 6 bases, and 20 bases lay in between. This CDR3 has 17 amino acids. Germline V gene data show CDR1 as DFQATT and CDR2 as SNEGSKA (reference sequence). CDR3: CSARDLVRERAAGELFF. Here the CDR3 DNA reads TGCAGTGCTAGAGATCTAGTGAGGGAGAGAGCGGCCGGGGAGCTGTTTTTT.

The table lists this clonotype with many counts. This chain uses TRBV20-1 with TRBJ2-7, with 12 positions matching TRBD2. V dropped 2 bases and J dropped 3; count of bases not matched to a gene: 5. The CDR3 is 15 residues long. CDR1 is DFQATT and CDR2 is SNEGSKA in the germline V gene (reference sequence). The CDR3 DNA reads as TGCAGTGCTAGAAAGGGACTAGCGGGCGACTACGAGCAGTACTTC. Amino acid sequence: CSARKGLAGDYEQYF.

Ten or more counts support this clonotype. The CDR3 protein is CASSTTSGRPDTQYF. The CDR3, as DNA: TGTGCCAGCAGCACGACTAGCGGGAGGCCAGATACGCAGTATTTT. J is TRBJ2-3 and V is TRBV27; 13 bases match TRBD2. CDR1 and CDR2 from the germline V gene are MNHEY and SMNVEV (reference sequence). V lost 6 bases to trimming and J lost 4 bases; unmatched junction nucleotides: 4. The CDR3 loop spans 15 amino acids.

This clonotype was seen repeatedly, ten times or more. This chain links TRBV15 with TRBJ1-5; D not certain. CDR1 is LNHNV, CDR2 YYDKDF, per germline (reference sequence). Trimming took off 0 bases at V and 3 bases at J, with 3 bases between the two ends. The CDR3 loop spans 13 amino acids. For the CDR3, the DNA is TGTGCCACCAGCAGAGATCCCAATCAGCCCCAGCATTTT. Its translation is CATSRDPNQPQHF.

This clonotype was seen more than once but under ten times. The J gene is TRBJ2-5, the V gene TRBV20-1, with 10 nucleotides matching TRBD2. This CDR3 comprises 14 residues. CDR1 is DFQATT, CDR2 SNEGSKA, per germline (reference sequence). The ends lost 6 bases at V and 9 bases at J; junction bases unmatched: 13. Here the CDR3 reads CSARTSGGLEAQYF. The CDR3 region has the DNA TGCAGTGCGAGGACTAGCGGAGGGCTTGAGGCCCAGTACTTC.

As to this clonotype: A much larger clonotype is one base distant, so this may be a read error. The rearrangement uses TRBV25-1 and TRBJ1-1, with 7 bases lining up with TRBD1. The CDR3 is 14 residues long. Trimming at V came to 4 bases and at J to 1 base, leaving 3 bases not matched to a gene. Germline V gives CDR1 MGHDK, CDR2 SYGVNS. The CDR3 here is CASSAGQANTEAFF. CDR3 in DNA: TGTGCCAGCAGTGCCGGACAGGCGAACACTGAAGCTTTCTTT.

This clonotype was observed at least ten times. This sequence joins TRBV12-5 and TRBJ2-1; no definite D call. Germline V lookup: CDR1 LGHNT, CDR2 FRNRAP. With 4 bases removed from V and 10 bases from J, the gap between germline ends came to 14 bases. The CDR3 totals 13 residues. The CDR3: CASGSSQATEQFF. The CDR3 bases are TGTGCTAGTGGTTCCTCCCAGGCAACGGAGCAGTTCTTC.

A few counts support this clonotype. The V gene is TRBV9, the J gene TRBJ2-1; 7 bases fit TRBD1. Germline CDR1 and CDR2: SGDLS and YYNGEE. There are 14 residues in the CDR3. The ends lost 4 bases at V and 5 bases at J; junction bases unmatched: 6. DNA of the CDR3: TGTGCCAGCAGCTCCTCCGGGACAGACAATGAGCAGTTCTTC. Residues: CASSSSGTDNEQFF.

The sample holds a few counts of this clonotype. A read error is possible here, since a much larger clone lies one base away. The rearrangement uses TRBV27 and TRBJ1-1; D uncertain. Between the trimmed V and J ends, which lost 0 bases and 6 bases, there was a span of 8 bases. The CDR3 totals 13 residues. Germline V gene sequence: CDR1 MNHEY, CDR2 SMNVEV (reference sequence). The CDR3 DNA sequence: TGTGCCAGCAGTTTATCGCAGCGGTCTGAAGCTTTCTTT. As protein: CASSLSQRSEAFF.

The table lists this clonotype with many counts. The genes are TRBV5-1 and TRBJ2-3, with 8 bases that match TRBD2. CDR3 length: 17 amino acids. Germline V lookup: CDR1 SGHRS, CDR2 YFSETQ. V trimming: 2 bases; J trimming: 3 bases; junction bases outside the gene matches: 11. CDR3 nucleotides: TGCGCCAGCAGCTTAGTCGGGGTAGCGGGAAGGACAGATACGCAGTATTTT. The encoded protein is CASSLVGVAGRTDTQYF.

This clonotype was seen many times. The chain uses TRBV20-1 and TRBJ2-2; 8 nucleotides line up with TRBD1. Germline V gene lookup returns CDR1 DFQATT and CDR2 SNEGSKA (reference sequence). Losses at the gene ends were 1 base for V and 0 bases for J; bases not matched to a gene: 13. This CDR3 is 19 amino acids long. The CDR3 coding sequence is TGCAGTGCTAGAGTTAGGACAGGGTGGGGGATATCGAACACCGGGGAGCTGTTTTTT. It codes for CSARVRTGWGISNTGELFF.

Concerning this clonotype: A read error is possible here, since a much larger clone lies one base away. The chain employs TRBV13 and TRBJ2-5; the D is unclear. V lost 5 bases and J 4 bases, leaving 11 bases between the germline ends. This CDR3 has 13 amino acids. Germline lookup yields CDR1 PRHDT and CDR2 FYEKMQ (reference sequence). The CDR3, as DNA: TGTGCCAGCAGCAACGGACCACGAGAGACCCAGTACTTC. It specifies CASSNGPRETQYF.

This chain links TRBV5-6 with TRBJ2-1, with D possibly being TRBD1 (5 bases). This CDR3 is built from 13 residues. The germline gives CDR1 SGHDT, CDR2 YYEEEE. Trimming left V 3 bases short and J 9 bases short, with 13 bases between. The CDR3 DNA reads TGTGCCAGCAGCTCGGACACATGGGGTGAGCAGTTCTTC. Protein sequence: CASSSDTWGEQFF.

Ten or more counts support this clonotype. This CDR3 is CASSSNRRNSPLHF. The CDR3 nucleotides read TGTGCCAGCAGTTCCAATCGACGGAATTCACCCCTCCACTTT. The chain combines TRBV6-5 with TRBJ1-6, with D uncertain. Germline V gene sequence: CDR1 MNHEY, CDR2 SVGAGI. Trimming pared 4 bases from V and 7 bases from J, leaving 11 bases between. The CDR3 totals 14 residues.

As for this clonotype: One base away lies a much larger clone, so this may be a sequencing read error. The gene calls are TRBV29-1 and TRBJ2-1, with 8 positions matching TRBD2. CDR3 length: 12 residues. Germline values: CDR1 SQVTM, CDR2 ANQGSEA. CDR3 sequence (DNA): TGCGGCGTGGTAGCGGGATACAATGAGCAGTTCTTC. This sequence encodes CGVVAGYNEQFF.

The rearrangement uses TRBV7-9 and TRBJ1-6; 9 bases are a match to TRBD1. V shed 6 bases, J shed 1 base, and the junction held 4 bases outside the gene matches. The CDR3 covers 16 residues. The germline V gene encodes CDR1 SEHNR and CDR2 FQNEAQ (reference sequence). In nucleotides, the CDR3 is TGTGCCAGCAGAAACAGGGGGCGATCCTATAATTCACCCCTCCACTTT. Translating it yields CASRNRGRSYNSPLHF.

This clonotype was seen a handful of times. The V call is TRBV29-1, the J call TRBJ2-5, with 10 bases matching TRBD1. The germline V gene has CDR1 SQVTM and CDR2 ANQGSEA. Unmatched junction bases numbered 5, after V lost 8 bases and J lost 5 bases. CDR3 length equals 12 residues. The CDR3 is CSPMDRGETQYF. For the CDR3, the DNA is TGCAGCCCGATGGACAGGGGGGAGACCCAGTACTTC.

This clonotype was recorded a few times. CDR3 nucleotides: TGTGCCAGCAGTCGGGTTTCTACAGGGGTCTATAATTCACCCCTCCACTTT. It translates to CASSRVSTGVYNSPLHF. The chain is built from TRBV6-1 and TRBJ1-6, with 7 positions matching TRBD1. CDR3 length equals 17 residues. The V gene's germline CDR1 is MNHNS and CDR2 SASEGT. Trimming cost V 5 bases and J 3 bases; bases outside gene matches: 10.

The V call is TRBV19, the J call TRBJ2-1; 10 nucleotides align to TRBD2. This CDR3 region has 15 residues. J was trimmed by 5 bases and V by 5 bases; bases with no gene match: 6. Per the germline V gene, CDR1 is LNHDA and CDR2 is SQIVND (reference sequence). The CDR3 loop is CASSHQREGNNEQFF. CDR3 DNA: TGTGCCAGTAGTCACCAGCGGGAGGGCAACAATGAGCAGTTCTTC.

This clonotype was counted many times. The chain has TRBV12-3 or TRBV12-4 and TRBJ1-1; a possible D gene is TRBD1 (5 bases). V was pared by 5 bases and J by 5 bases, with 27 bases between. The CDR3 loop spans 18 amino acids. The CDR3, as DNA: TGTGCCAGCAGTGGAGGGACCGAACTGCTGGGGTTGACTACTGAAGCTTTCTTT. Translated: CASSGGTELLGLTTEAFF.

This clonotype showed up many times. The V and J genes are TRBV24-1 and TRBJ2-1; D gene ambiguous. Looked up from germline, CDR1 is KGHDR and CDR2 is SFDVKD. This CDR3 is 12 amino acids long. The germline V and J ends were trimmed by 5 bases and 5 bases, with 6 bases remaining between them. The CDR3 region is CATSASHNEQFF. The CDR3 DNA follows: TGTGCCACCAGTGCCAGCCACAATGAGCAGTTCTTC.

Ten or more counts support this clonotype. The chain employs TRBV2 and TRBJ2-7, with TRBD2 matching 10 bases. CDR1 is SNHLY, CDR2 FYNNEI, per germline. CDR3 length: 13 amino acids. The V segment lost 8 bases and the J segment 7 bases; nucleotides outside the gene matches: 8. The CDR3 nucleotides are TGTGCCAGCGGACCGGGACTAGCGAGTGAGCAGTACTTC. This gives the protein CASGPGLASEQYF.

The rearrangement links TRBV5-6 to TRBJ2-7; D is uncertain. The V end lost 0 bases, the J end lost 6 bases, and 13 bases lay between the germline ends. The length of the CDR3 is 14 residues. CDR1 is SGHDT, CDR2 YYEEEE, per germline. This CDR3 is CASSLARIRGEQYF. CDR3 nucleotide sequence: TGTGCCAGCAGCTTGGCCCGGATTCGAGGCGAGCAGTACTTC.

A word on this clonotype: This may arise from a read error, as a much more abundant clone is one base away. The chain is built from TRBV6-1 and TRBJ2-7, with D possibly TRBD2 on 6 matching bases. Germline V CDR1 and CDR2: MNHNS, SASEGT. This CDR3 contains 14 residues. Here the CDR3 reads CASSPWGDQYEQHF. In DNA form, the CDR3 reads TGTGCCAGCAGTCCGTGGGGGGATCAATACGAGCAGCACTTC.

The table lists this clonotype with many counts. The chain has TRBV7-9 and TRBJ1-2; D gene uncertain. The ends were cut back, 5 bases at V and 5 bases at J, with 6 bases in the middle. Germline V lookup: CDR1 SEHNR, CDR2 FQNEAQ (reference sequence). The CDR3 extends over 11 amino acids. The CDR3 protein is CASSRPYGYTF. In DNA, the CDR3 is TGTGCCAGCAGCCGCCCGTATGGCTACACCTTC.